This T cell receptor (beta chain) derives from a study of cytomegalovirus exposure and HLA in healthy donors. About this clone itself: Antigen: not known.

It was with 60 Vbeta and 13 Jbeta primers that the PCR ran. Libraries were prepared by immunoSEQ multiplex PCR; TCRdb keeps only in-frame clonotypes and omits some of them. The sample yields around 97,000 clones, 81% seen once. Overall study results and limits: A later analysis reportedly found fewer N-insertions in an Asian-associated ancestry cluster than the roughly 670-donor mean.

This sequence originates from a man aged 40-49 years in good health and CMV-seropositive. What was sequenced was PBMCs.

DNA for the CDR3: TGTGCCAGCAGCCTACGACAGGGGTCTAAAGGGGAGCTGTTTTTT. Translating it yields CASSLRQGSKGELFF. The rearrangement uses TRBV4-2 and TRBJ2-2; 8 bases align to TRBD1. CDR1 is LGHNA and CDR2 is YNFKEQ in the germline V gene. Trimming cost V 4 bases and J 8 bases; bases outside gene matches: 9. CDR3 size: 15 residues.